These 4 T cell receptor beta chains were sequenced from one sample in a study of blood T cell repertoires in COVID-19. Repertoires were generated with immunoSEQ multiplex PCR, while TCRdb's copy carries only in-frame clones and drops some. The profile covers some 240,000 clones, with roughly four fifths appearing a single time and around 12% taken by the ten largest. Sequencing used peripheral blood. These receptors all stem from a woman aged 55-75 years with active or convalescent COVID-19.

CDR3 sequence reads: CASSYAVQGTYGYTF. CDR3 in DNA: TGTGCCAGCAGTTACGCGGTACAGGGGACGTATGGCTACACCTTC. The rearrangement uses TRBV6-5 and TRBJ1-2; TRBD1 aligns across 7 bases. Germline CDR1 MNHEY, CDR2 SVGAGI. The CDR3 consists of 15 residues. Germline trimming cut 2 bases from V and 5 bases from J; bases unmatched to any gene: 8.

The chain couples TRBV11-2 to TRBJ1-2; D may be TRBD1 (5 bases). CDR1 is SGHAT and CDR2 is FQNNGV in the germline V gene. The length of the CDR3 is 17 residues. Trimming removed 4 bases from V and 5 bases from J, with 23 bases in between. The CDR3 nucleotides are TGTGCCAGCAGCTCGTTCCTCCCTACAGGAGACGGGTATGGCTACACCTTC. It specifies CASSSFLPTGDGYGYTF.

V and J are TRBV5-8 and TRBJ2-5, with 9 bases fitting TRBD2. The V gene end was trimmed by 3 bases and the J gene end by 5 bases; junction bases not matched to a gene: 11. Germline V gene data show CDR1 as SGHTS and CDR2 as YDEGEE. The CDR3 extends over 16 amino acids. The CDR3 nucleotides are TGTGCCAGCAGCTCTGGGGGCGGGGGGGCCCAGGAGACCCAGTACTTC. As protein: CASSSGGGGAQETQYF. Together with reference TRBV5-8 and TRBJ2-5, the CDR3 gives the full variable domain: EAGVTQSPTHLIKTRGQQATLRCSPISGHTSVYWYQQALGLGLQFLLWYDEGEERNRGNFPPRFSGRQFPNYSSELNVNALELEDSALYLCASSSGGGGAQETQYFGPGTRLLVL.

J is TRBJ2-2 and V is TRBV10-3; possible D gene TRBD1, 6 bases. The CDR3 covers 16 residues. Germline CDR1 is ENHRY and CDR2 is SYGVKD. V lost 2 bases to trimming and J lost 4 bases, with 14 bases between them. For the CDR3, the DNA is TGTGCCATCAGTGAGGCGAGGACAGCGTTCACCGGGGAGCTGTTTTTT. The encoded protein is CAISEARTAFTGELFF.